This is a list of T cell receptor beta chains from one sample in a study of OX40 agonist ivuxolimab in advanced cancers. Data came from immunoSEQ multiplex PCR; TCRdb stores just in-frame clones and leaves some out. The sample holds 100,000 to 150,000 clones, 85% to 95% seen once. The starting material was CD4+ or CD8+ T cells sorted from blood, obtained in a trial of the OX40 agonist ivuxolimab. These receptors were taken from an adult with an advanced solid tumor such as melanoma, head and neck, liver or kidney cancer. CDR3s include the opening cysteine and the closing phenylalanine or tryptophan.

V gene,CDR3 length,CDR3 protein
TRBV30,14,CAWSVLGGAETQYF
TRBV30,16,CAWREISAGGSYEQYF
TRBV5-1,16,CASSSIPGQGVNEQFF
TRBV6-6,12,CASGVVSTEAFF
TRBV20-1,11,CSAKNQETQYF
TRBV18,13,CASSPGYQETQYF
TRBV14,15,CASSPTSGGTDTQYF
TRBV6-5,14,CASSYSRSGYEQYF
TRBV28,11,CASRLSRGSFF
TRBV4-2,17,CASSQDPGRDRNQPQHF